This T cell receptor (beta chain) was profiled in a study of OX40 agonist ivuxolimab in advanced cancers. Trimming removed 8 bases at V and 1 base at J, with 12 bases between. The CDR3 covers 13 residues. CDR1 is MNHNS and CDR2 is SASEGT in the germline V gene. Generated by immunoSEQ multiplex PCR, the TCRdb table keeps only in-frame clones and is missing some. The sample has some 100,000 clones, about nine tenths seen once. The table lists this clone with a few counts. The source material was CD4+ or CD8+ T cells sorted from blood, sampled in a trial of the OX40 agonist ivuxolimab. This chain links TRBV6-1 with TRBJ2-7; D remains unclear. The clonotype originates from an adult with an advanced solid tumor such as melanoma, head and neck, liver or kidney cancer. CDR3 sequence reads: CASGQHSSYEQYF. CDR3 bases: TGTGCCAGCGGTCAACACAGTTCCTACGAGCAGTACTTC.